Each of the 25 T cell receptor beta chains below was sequenced from the same sample in a study of response to subunit inactivated influenza vaccine (dated by TCRdb to about 2018). Library preparation used RT-PCR. Sequencing instrument: Illumina HiSeq 2500. TCRdb reprocessing: public reads trimmed at Q25 with fastp, clones called with MiXCR, in-frame beta chains kept. Identical CDR3 protein sequences are pooled into one entry, listed with their most common genes and DNA. The sample yields roughly 700,000 distinct CDR3 sequences; approximately 15% were counted once. The ten largest clones capture 6% to 8% of the sample. The sequencing here drew on PBMCs from blood, taken 14 days before vaccination. The receptors shown here come from a man in his fifties or sixties who received an inactivated influenza vaccine. Donor details come from another sample of the same person, matched by shared clones.

This clonotype was counted a few times. The chain uses TRBV6-1 and TRBJ2-5; 7 bases map to TRBD2. This CDR3 contains 14 residues. Trimming at V came to 6 bases and at J to 4 bases, leaving 8 bases not matched to a gene. Germline V CDR1 and CDR2: MNHNS, SASEGT. As DNA, the CDR3 is TGTGCCAGCAGGGCGGGGGTGGGTGGAGAGACCCAGTACTTC. Amino acid sequence: CASRAGVGGETQYF.

This clonotype was picked up a small number of times. The chain carries TRBV7-2 and TRBJ2-7; 7 bases line up with TRBD1. Germline lookup yields CDR1 SGHTA and CDR2 FQGNSA. The CDR3 totals 15 residues. The V and J ends lost 2 bases and 3 bases, in that order; junction bases with no gene match: 7. CDR3 DNA: TGTGCCAGCAGCTTACTGGGGACAGAGCTCTACGAGCAGTACTTC. Its protein product is CASSLLGTELYEQYF.

This clonotype has just a few counts. V and J are TRBV20-1 and TRBJ2-3; the match to TRBD2 covers 10 bases. Losses at the gene ends were 8 bases for V and 0 bases for J; bases not matched to a gene: 8. The CDR3 loop spans 15 amino acids. The germline CDR1 and CDR2 sequences are DFQATT and SNEGSKA (reference sequence). The CDR3 nucleotides are TGCAGTTCGACAGGACTAGCGGCTAGCACAGATACGCAGTATTTT. This gives the protein CSSTGLAASTDTQYF.

This clonotype came up many times. CDR3 nucleotides: TGCAGCGTTGCCCAGCTTAAGACAGATACGCAGTATTTT. This codes for CSVAQLKTDTQYF. This sequence joins TRBV29-1 and TRBJ2-3; no reliable D call. The V end lost 4 bases, the J end lost 3 bases, and 11 bases lay between the germline ends. This CDR3 has 13 amino acids. CDR1 is SQVTM, CDR2 ANQGSEA, per germline.

Points on this clonotype: Here the CDR3 omits its conserved ending phenylalanine or tryptophan, so a read error is the likely source. This chain links TRBV25-1 with TRBJ2-2; 9 bases match TRBD1. The V segment lost 6 bases and the J segment 1 base; nucleotides outside the gene matches: 6. The CDR3 has 16 amino acids. CDR1 is MGHDK and CDR2 is SYGVNS in the germline V gene. The CDR3 bases are TGTGCCAGCAGGAGACCGGGACAGGGGAACACCGGGGAGCTGTTTTTA. Translated: CASRRPGQGNTGELFL.

The V gene is TRBV20-1, the J gene TRBJ2-1; 8 bases map to TRBD1. V trimming: 2 bases; J trimming: 7 bases; junction bases outside the gene matches: 10. The CDR3 sequence is 15 residues long. Germline CDR1 is DFQATT and CDR2 is SNEGSKA (reference sequence). The CDR3 spells CSARPILTGGNEQFF. CDR3 DNA: TGCAGTGCTAGACCAATACTCACAGGGGGGAATGAGCAGTTCTTC.

This sequence joins TRBV6-1 and TRBJ1-5; TRBD1 aligns across 9 bases. The CDR3 covers 16 residues. The J segment lost 2 bases and the V segment lost 6 bases, leaving 8 bases of the junction unmatched. Looked up from germline, CDR1 is MNHNS and CDR2 is SASEGT. The CDR3 DNA reads TGTGCCAGCAGGTTTTCGGACAGGGGCGGCAATCAGCCCCAGCATTTT. It specifies CASRFSDRGGNQPQHF.

The CDR3 protein is CASSLVYPPRSPLHF. CDR3 coding DNA: TGTGCCAGCAGCTTAGTTTACCCGCCACGTTCACCCCTCCACTTT. V gene TRBV7-2 combines with J gene TRBJ1-6; D gene unclear. Trimming shortened V by 1 base and J by 9 bases, and 13 bases separated the two germline ends. The CDR3 sequence is 15 residues long. Germline CDR1 and CDR2: SGHTA and FQGNSA.

The chain employs TRBV20-1 and TRBJ2-5; 12 bases are shared with TRBD1. The CDR3 has 13 amino acids. Germline CDR1 DFQATT, CDR2 SNEGSKA (reference sequence). The CDR3 DNA sequence: TGCAATGCCGGGACAGGGGGCGCGGGGACCCAGTACTTC. Translated, it gives CNAGTGGAGTQYF.

This clonotype has only a few counts. The rearrangement joins TRBV4-2 to TRBJ2-3; D might be TRBD2 (6 bases). Deletions cut 0 bases from V and 1 base from J, with 26 bases between. CDR3 length equals 21 residues. Germline loops: CDR1 LGHNA, CDR2 YNFKEQ. This CDR3 is CASSQEGVASALQIRTDTQYF. The CDR3 DNA sequence: TGTGCCAGCAGCCAAGAAGGGGTTGCTAGCGCTCTCCAGATCCGCACAGATACGCAGTATTTT.

Ten or more counts support this clonotype. V usage is TRBV20-1 and J usage is TRBJ2-7; TRBD1 matches at 7 bases. CDR1 and CDR2 from the germline V gene are DFQATT and SNEGSKA (reference sequence). CDR3 length equals 14 residues. Losses at the gene ends were 0 bases for V and 3 bases for J; bases not matched to a gene: 5. The CDR3 protein is CSARDARDSYEQYF. CDR3 nucleotides: TGCAGTGCTAGAGATGCCCGGGACAGCTACGAGCAGTACTTC.

The chain combines TRBV25-1 with TRBJ2-6, with 10 bases identical to TRBD1. The trim removed 7 bases at V and 0 bases at J, leaving 12 bases unmatched. CDR1 is MGHDK and CDR2 is SYGVNS in the germline V gene. The CDR3 length is 19 residues. In DNA, the CDR3 is TGTGCCAGCACTAAAGGGTCGACAGGGGGCCGCTCTGGGGCCAACGTCCTGACTTTC. Amino acids: CASTKGSTGGRSGANVLTF.

The table lists this clonotype with a few counts. The rearrangement uses TRBV12-3 or TRBV12-4 and TRBJ2-5, with D unresolved. This CDR3 region has 12 residues. Trimming took 5 bases from V and 9 from J, leaving 13 bases between them. CDR3 sequence (DNA): TGTGCCAGCAGTCCCACCGACCGGGCCCAGTACTTC. The encoded protein is CASSPTDRAQYF.

The gene calls are TRBV20-1 and TRBJ2-7; 10 bases are a match to TRBD2. From germline, CDR1 is DFQATT and CDR2 SNEGSKA (reference sequence). V lost 6 bases and J lost 3; bases outside the gene matches: 14. The CDR3 loop spans 16 amino acids. The CDR3 spells CSASPLASGSIYEQYF. The CDR3 bases are TGCAGTGCCAGCCCCTTGGCTAGCGGGAGCATCTACGAGCAGTACTTC.

The genes are TRBV6-2 or TRBV6-3 and TRBJ2-1, with 10 bases lining up with TRBD2. Germline lookup yields CDR1 MNHEY and CDR2 SVGEGT. With 4 bases clipped from V and 8 bases from J, the junction kept 8 bases outside the gene matches. The CDR3 length is 15 residues. The CDR3 DNA reads as TGTGCCAGCAGTTTCCTAGCGGGAGTTCCGGATGAGCAGTTCTTC. Amino acids: CASSFLAGVPDEQFF.

This clonotype was seen a few times. V is TRBV2 and J is TRBJ1-3; the match to TRBD1 covers 8 bases. The ends lost 6 bases at V and 3 bases at J; junction bases unmatched: 10. This CDR3 comprises 16 residues. Germline V lookup: CDR1 SNHLY, CDR2 FYNNEI. The CDR3 sequence is CASSFQGASGGNTIYF. As DNA, the CDR3 is TGTGCCAGCAGCTTCCAGGGGGCTTCCGGTGGAAACACCATATATTTT. The entire variable domain, with the rest obtained from reference TRBV2 and TRBJ1-3, is as follows: EPEVTQTPSHQVTQMGQEVILRCVPISNHLYFYWYRQILGQKVEFLVSFYNNEISEKSEIFDDQFSVERPDGSNFTLKIRSTKLEDSAMYFCASSFQGASGGNTIYFGEGSWLTVV.

This clonotype was seen a handful of times. The rearrangement links TRBV6-6 to TRBJ1-1; no clear D gene. The germline V and J ends were trimmed by 6 bases and 5 bases, with 7 bases remaining between them. The CDR3 runs to 11 residues. Per the germline V gene, CDR1 is MNHNY and CDR2 is SVGAGI (reference sequence). The CDR3 region is CASRTGTEAFF. The CDR3 DNA reads as TGTGCCAGCAGGACGGGGACTGAAGCTTTCTTT.

This sequence joins TRBV10-3 and TRBJ1-2; D unclear. Germline CDR1 ENHRY, CDR2 SYGVKD. There are 15 residues in the CDR3. V was clipped by 2 bases and J by 8 bases, with 18 bases between them. This chain's CDR3 is CAISELYGEGRGYTF. CDR3 bases: TGTGCCATCAGTGAGCTATATGGAGAGGGCCGAGGCTACACCTTC.

The chain employs TRBV7-2 and TRBJ2-5, with 14 bases aligning to TRBD2. This CDR3 contains 17 residues. CDR1 and CDR2 (germline): SGHTA, FQGNSA. After removal of 4 bases from V and 4 bases from J, the junction contained 8 bases not matched to a gene. The CDR3 region is CASSSRGLAGASETQYF. In nucleotides, the CDR3 is TGTGCCAGCAGCTCGAGGGGACTAGCGGGGGCCTCAGAGACCCAGTACTTC.

This clonotype was observed a handful of times. The CDR3 DNA reads TGCAGTGCTCTCCGAGGACCGGGGACTGAAGCTTTCTTT. It is translated as CSALRGPGTEAFF. This chain joins TRBV20-1 and TRBJ1-1; no clear D gene. The germline CDR1 and CDR2 sequences are DFQATT and SNEGSKA (reference sequence). The ends were cut back, 5 bases at V and 5 bases at J, with 15 bases in the middle. CDR3 length: 13 amino acids.

This clonotype was counted between two and nine times. The V call is TRBV6-2 or TRBV6-3, the J call TRBJ1-5, with D possibly matching TRBD1 (5 bases). This CDR3 has 14 amino acids. Germline V gene lookup returns CDR1 MNHEY and CDR2 SVGEGT. V lost 6 bases to trimming and J lost 1 base, with 10 bases between them. In nucleotides, the CDR3 is TGTGCCAGCAGACGCGACAGAAGCAATCAGCCCCAGCATTTT. Translated, it gives CASRRDRSNQPQHF.

This clonotype was found a few times. The chain links TRBV4-2 to TRBJ2-5, with D possibly called TRBD1 or TRBD2 (5 bases each). V was pared by 5 bases and J by 4 bases, with 20 bases between. The germline V gene has CDR1 LGHNA and CDR2 YNFKEQ. The CDR3 covers 16 residues. The CDR3 sequence is CASSLGSVPRGETQYF. CDR3 nucleotide sequence: TGTGCCAGCAGCTTAGGGAGCGTCCCTAGGGGAGAGACCCAGTACTTC.

The chain uses TRBV10-3 and TRBJ2-2; D unclear. Germline V gene data show CDR1 as ENHRY and CDR2 as SYGVKD. The CDR3 has 15 residues. The germline V and J ends were trimmed by 3 bases and 9 bases, with 17 bases remaining between them. CDR3 sequence (DNA): TGTGCCATCAGTGAAAAGGGATCAGCGTATCGGGAGCTGTTTTTT. Amino acid sequence: CAISEKGSAYRELFF.

CDR3 in DNA: TGTGCCAGCAGCTTTCGGCAGATTAATGAAAAACTGTTTTTT. It translates to CASSFRQINEKLFF. The chain employs TRBV5-6 and TRBJ1-4; D gene uncertain. V gave up 2 bases and J gave up 4 bases, with 9 bases separating them. The CDR3 is made up of 14 amino acids. Germline CDR1 SGHDT, CDR2 YYEEEE.

V gene TRBV6-1 combines with J gene TRBJ2-5; TRBD1 agrees at 9 bases. V lost 6 bases and J lost 5; bases outside the gene matches: 7. The CDR3 has 14 amino acids. Germline CDR1 and CDR2: MNHNS and SASEGT. CDR3 in amino acids: CASRTTGGGETQYF. Here the CDR3 DNA reads TGTGCCAGCAGAACCACAGGGGGCGGGGAGACCCAGTACTTC.